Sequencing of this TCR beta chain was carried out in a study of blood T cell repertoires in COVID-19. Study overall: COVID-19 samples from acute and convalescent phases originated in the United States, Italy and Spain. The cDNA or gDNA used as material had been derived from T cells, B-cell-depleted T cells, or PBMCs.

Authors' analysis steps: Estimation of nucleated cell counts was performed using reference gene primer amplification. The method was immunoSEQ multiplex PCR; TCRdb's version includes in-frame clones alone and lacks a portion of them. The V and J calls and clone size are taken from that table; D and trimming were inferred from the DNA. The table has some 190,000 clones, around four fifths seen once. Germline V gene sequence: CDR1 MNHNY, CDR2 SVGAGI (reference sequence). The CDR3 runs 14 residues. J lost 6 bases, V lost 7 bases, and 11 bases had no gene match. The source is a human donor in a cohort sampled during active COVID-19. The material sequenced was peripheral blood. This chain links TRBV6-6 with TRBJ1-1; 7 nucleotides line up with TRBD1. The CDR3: CASISRQGGAEAFF. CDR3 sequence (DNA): TGTGCCAGCATATCGAGACAGGGTGGGGCTGAAGCTTTCTTT.